This T cell receptor (beta chain) appears in the sequencing data of a study of response to subunit inactivated influenza vaccine. Study-wide results and limits: Each seasonal influenza vaccination, the authors suggested, recruits few new T cells.

The CDR3 runs 16 residues. Germline trimming cut 4 bases from V and 4 bases from J; bases unmatched to any gene: 6. This clonotype was seen repeatedly, ten times or more. The antigen remains undetermined. TCRdb analysed the RT-PCR reads with MiXCR anew, one entry per CDR3 protein. The data show 860,000 or so distinct CDR3 sequences, approximately 21% seen once. The specimen comprised PBMCs from blood, sampled 4 to 6 days after vaccination. This TCR came from a man aged 50 or older who received an inactivated influenza vaccine. The chain joins TRBV12-3 or TRBV12-4 to TRBJ2-5, with TRBD2 matching 13 bases. This chain's CDR3 is CASSWTSGRGGETQYF. The CDR3 DNA reads TGTGCCAGCAGTTGGACTAGCGGGAGAGGGGGAGAGACCCAGTACTTC.